This is a list of T cell receptor beta chains from one sample in a study of chemoradiotherapy in HPV16-positive cancers. Here immunoSEQ multiplex PCR was the method, and the copy in TCRdb shows in-frame clones only, minus some. The table records roughly 20,000 clones, approximately 88% of them present only once. This specimen was blood, taken from a patient who underwent chemoradiotherapy. The receptors here all came from a human donor with HPV-associated anogenital cancer. The CDR3 runs from the conserved cysteine through the conserved F or W. Fields, in order: CDR3 DNA, CDR3 protein, clone size, D gene, J gene, V gene. D genes are given only for firm matches. Some rows mark clone size as missing; the rest say once, few, many or name a class of expanded clone.

TGTGCCAGTACCCAAGACAGGGTGAATCAGCCCCAGCATTTT | CASTQDRVNQPQHF | once | TRBD1 | TRBJ1-5 | TRBV19
TGTGCCAGCAGCTTCTCCCTTAGCGGGGTCCTCTCCTACAATGAGCAGTTCTTC | CASSFSLSGVLSYNEQFF | once | TRBD2 | TRBJ2-1 | TRBV7-2
TGTGCCAGCAGCGACCTACAGGGGCCGGAGATATGGAATTCACCCCTCCACTTT | CASSDLQGPEIWNSPLHF | NA | TRBD1 | TRBJ1-6 | TRBV7-6
TGTGCCAGCGGGGGCATGAACACTGAAGCTTTCTTT | CASGGMNTEAFF | NA | NA | TRBJ1-1 | TRBV9
TGTGCCAGCAGCGGGACAGCCACTGAAGCTTTCTTT | CASSGTATEAFF | few | TRBD1 | TRBJ1-1 | TRBV14
TGTGCCAGCAGCTTGGCAATTGACACAGATACGCAGTATTTT | CASSLAIDTDTQYF | NA | NA | TRBJ2-3 | TRBV7-3
TGTGCCAGCAGTGAGTTTGGGACAGGGAACACCGGGGAGCTGTTTTTT | CASSEFGTGNTGELFF | NA | TRBD1 | TRBJ2-2 | TRBV2
TGCAGCGCGGCGGTGGCTAATTGGGGCACTGAAGCTTTCTTT | CSAAVANWGTEAFF | NA | NA | TRBJ1-1 | TRBV29-1
TGTGCCAGCAGCTTAGGGTGGACAGGTGCAACTAATGAAAAACTGTTTTTT | CASSLGWTGATNEKLFF | NA | TRBD1 | TRBJ1-4 | TRBV7-9
TGTGCCAGCAAACCGGGACATTCGACTGAAGCTTTCTTT | CASKPGHSTEAFF | NA | NA | TRBJ1-1 | TRBV6-5
TGTGCCAGCAGCCTAACACACCCGGGGGACACTGAAGCTTTCTTT | CASSLTHPGDTEAFF | NA | NA | TRBJ1-1 | TRBV6-5
TGTGCCAGCAGTGAAGCGGGGGGCACAGATACGCAGTATTTT | CASSEAGGTDTQYF | few | TRBD2 | TRBJ2-3 | TRBV6-4
TGTGCCAGCAGCTCACGAACTAACACTGAAGCTTTCTTT | CASSSRTNTEAFF | NA | NA | TRBJ1-1 | TRBV7-9
TGTGCCAGCAGCTTAGATCCGGCAGTGGCCGATACGCAGTATTTT | CASSLDPAVADTQYF | NA | NA | TRBJ2-3 | TRBV7-9
TGTGCCAGTAGTACCCAGGCCCACACTGAAGCTTTCTTT | CASSTQAHTEAFF | NA | NA | TRBJ1-1 | TRBV19
TGTGCCATCAGTCGAACAGGGGGTGGGACTGAAGCTTTCTTT | CAISRTGGGTEAFF | NA | TRBD1 | TRBJ1-1 | TRBV10-3
TGTGCCAGCAGTGGGGACCCTGCCTTGCTTGAAAAACTGTTTTTT | CASSGDPALLEKLFF | NA | NA | TRBJ1-4 | TRBV6-6
TGTGCCAGCAAGGCGGGGGGGTCCAATGAGCAGTTCTTC | CASKAGGSNEQFF | NA | TRBD2 | TRBJ2-1 | TRBV7-3
TGTGCCAGTAGTATCAGAGATACGCAGTATTTT | CASSIRDTQYF | NA | NA | TRBJ2-3 | TRBV19
TGTGCCAGCAGTGAATACCGGACAGGAGGGTACGAGCAGTACTTC | CASSEYRTGGYEQYF | NA | NA | TRBJ2-7 | TRBV25-1
TGTGCCAGCAGCTGGACTAGCGGGACAGATACGCAGTATTTT | CASSWTSGTDTQYF | once | TRBD2 | TRBJ2-3 | TRBV7-9
TGTGCCAGCAGTTACTCGCTTGGAGAAGGAAACACCATATATTTT | CASSYSLGEGNTIYF | NA | NA | TRBJ1-3 | TRBV6-5
TGTGCCAGTGGGGGGGGACTGCTGGAGACCCAGTACTTC | CASGGGLLETQYF | once | TRBD2 | TRBJ2-5 | TRBV19
TGTGCCAGCAGCCTCGGACCGGGACAGGGGGCGCGGAATGAGCAGTTCTTC | CASSLGPGQGARNEQFF | NA | TRBD1 | TRBJ2-1 | TRBV7-2
TGCAGCGTTGATTCTACAGGGGGAGTTTACGAGCAGTACTTC | CSVDSTGGVYEQYF | few | TRBD1 | TRBJ2-7 | TRBV29-1
TGTGCCAGCAGCGTGACAGGAGACTATGGCTACACCTTC | CASSVTGDYGYTF | NA | NA | TRBJ1-2 | TRBV2
TGCGCCAGCAGCTATAGCGGGGGCTATGAGCAGTTCTTC | CASSYSGGYEQFF | NA | TRBD2 | TRBJ2-1 | TRBV5-1
TGTGCCAGCAGCGTAGACAGGAACTATGGCTACACCTTC | CASSVDRNYGYTF | NA | NA | TRBJ1-2 | TRBV9
TGTGCCAGCAGCTTAGGCGCCCCCCTTCCTGAGCAGTTCTTC | CASSLGAPLPEQFF | NA | NA | TRBJ2-1 | TRBV11-2
TGTGCCAGCAGCTCCCGGTCCGGGAACAATGAGCAGTTCTTC | CASSSRSGNNEQFF | NA | NA | TRBJ2-1 | TRBV7-6
TGTGCCAGCAGCGACCCCCTAGCGGGGGGCACAGATACGCAGTATTTT | CASSDPLAGGTDTQYF | NA | TRBD2 | TRBJ2-3 | TRBV9
TGTGCCAGCACCTTCCGGGAGGGCACTGAAGCTTTCTTT | CASTFREGTEAFF | NA | NA | TRBJ1-1 | TRBV28
TGTGCCTTAGAACGGGGGGGCGCGAAGATCTACACTGAAGCTTTCTTT | CALERGGAKIYTEAFF | NA | NA | TRBJ1-1 | TRBV6-4
TGTGCCAGCAGCAAAGACCTAGTGGTCTCTGGGGCCAACGTCCTGACTTTC | CASSKDLVVSGANVLTF | NA | NA | TRBJ2-6 | TRBV14
TGCAGCGTTTGGTCCGGGGACCCATTGGAGCAGTACTTC | CSVWSGDPLEQYF | NA | NA | TRBJ2-7 | TRBV29-1
TGTGCCAGCAGTCCCACCGGACAGTTCCGTGGAAACACCATATATTTT | CASSPTGQFRGNTIYF | NA | NA | TRBJ1-3 | TRBV27
TGTGCCAGCAGCTTCCTGTCAGGAGAGACCCAGTACTTC | CASSFLSGETQYF | NA | NA | TRBJ2-5 | TRBV7-2
TGTGCCAGCAGTTACTTGGGGGAGGATCAGCCCCAGCATTTT | CASSYLGEDQPQHF | NA | NA | TRBJ1-5 | TRBV6-5
TGTGCCAGTAGTGGTTTTGGAGGAGGGACAGGGGGAAATCAGCCCCAGCATTTT | CASSGFGGGTGGNQPQHF | once | TRBD1 | TRBJ1-5 | TRBV19
TGTGCCAGCAGTGGCCAAGCGGGAGAGACCCAGTACTTC | CASSGQAGETQYF | NA | NA | TRBJ2-5 | TRBV2
TGCGCCAGCCGTTGGGTTCCCAACACCGGGGAGCTGTTTTTT | CASRWVPNTGELFF | NA | NA | TRBJ2-2 | TRBV5-1
TGTGCCAGCAGCTTACGGACAGGGAACCGTCAGCCCCAGCATTTT | CASSLRTGNRQPQHF | NA | TRBD1 | TRBJ1-5 | TRBV7-2
TGTGCCAGCAGCTTGCGAGGGGTCTCTGAAGCTTTCTTT | CASSLRGVSEAFF | NA | NA | TRBJ1-1 | TRBV5-6
TGTGCCAGCAGCCGAGCTAAGGGGGTCGAACAGCCCCAGCATTTT | CASSRAKGVEQPQHF | once | NA | TRBJ1-5 | TRBV4-2
TGTGCCAGCAGCTTCGACAGCTCCTACGAGCAGTACTTC | CASSFDSSYEQYF | NA | NA | TRBJ2-7 | TRBV7-9
TGTGCCAGCAGGCGGCCGGGGGAGCCCCAGCATTTT | CASRRPGEPQHF | NA | NA | TRBJ1-5 | TRBV27
TGTGCCAGCAGCCCTCCGGGGGAAGGCGAGCAGTACTTC | CASSPPGEGEQYF | few | NA | TRBJ2-7 | TRBV9
TGTGCCAGCAGCCCAGGGGGGATTGCCGGACTTGAAGCTTTCTTT | CASSPGGIAGLEAFF | NA | TRBD1 | TRBJ1-1 | TRBV5-4
TGTGCCAGCAGCTTGGGAGGGCTCACTGAAGCTTTCTTT | CASSLGGLTEAFF | NA | NA | TRBJ1-1 | TRBV5-6
TGTGCCAGCTCACCCCAAGTACAGGGTCCTAATGAAAAACTGTTTTTT | CASSPQVQGPNEKLFF | NA | NA | TRBJ1-4 | TRBV18
TGTGCCAGCAGTTTTCAAGGGGGTGACTCCTACGAGCAGTACTTC | CASSFQGGDSYEQYF | NA | NA | TRBJ2-7 | TRBV27
TGTGCCAGCAGCTTAGCGGGGGGACAGGGAATAAAGTTCTTC | CASSLAGGQGIKFF | NA | TRBD1 | TRBJ2-1 | TRBV7-6
TGTGCCAGCAGTACCCCAGGGGGCAACTACTACGAGCAGTACTTC | CASSTPGGNYYEQYF | NA | TRBD1 | TRBJ2-7 | TRBV6-5
TGTGCCAGTAGTCCCCAGTCGGGGGTGGAGACCCAGTACTTC | CASSPQSGVETQYF | NA | NA | TRBJ2-5 | TRBV19
TGCGCCAGCAGCTCCGGACAGGGGAATGAGCAGTTCTTC | CASSSGQGNEQFF | NA | TRBD1 | TRBJ2-1 | TRBV5-1
TGTGCCAGCAGTGCCAGGGGCGGCAGAAATAGCAATCAGCCCCAGCATTTT | CASSARGGRNSNQPQHF | NA | NA | TRBJ1-5 | TRBV6-1
TGTGCCAGTAGGCGGGACAGTGGCAATCAGCCCCAGCATTTT | CASRRDSGNQPQHF | few | TRBD1 | TRBJ1-5 | TRBV19